This entry lists 9 T cell receptor beta chains sequenced from one sample in a study of blood T cell repertoires in COVID-19. Clones were sequenced by immunoSEQ multiplex PCR, and TCRdb holds only the in-frame ones, with some missing. This table has roughly 100,000 clones, approximately 84% appearing once. The sample comprised peripheral blood. Receptors were obtained from a human donor in a cohort sampled during active or convalescent COVID-19.

The chain combines TRBV7-3 with TRBJ1-6; no definite D call. Between the trimmed V and J ends, which lost 6 bases and 1 base, there was a span of 4 bases. The CDR3 contains 13 residues. The V gene's germline CDR1 is SGHTA and CDR2 FQGTGA. The CDR3 spells CASRSSYNSPLHF. CDR3 in DNA: TGTGCCAGCAGGTCGTCCTATAATTCACCCCTCCACTTT.

The gene calls are TRBV5-1 and TRBJ2-2; D is undetermined. The V and J ends lost 2 bases and 0 bases respectively, with 8 bases between them. Germline V gene data show CDR1 as SGHRS and CDR2 as YFSETQ. This CDR3 comprises 15 residues. In DNA, the CDR3 is TGCGCCAGCAGCTTTTCCAGAACGAACACCGGGGAGCTGTTTTTT. Translating gives CASSFSRTNTGELFF.

This clone came up a few times. The gene calls are TRBV7-2 and TRBJ1-6; 10 bases agree with TRBD1. The CDR3 length is 15 residues. Looked up from germline, CDR1 is SGHTA and CDR2 is FQGNSA. J gave up 8 bases and V 5 bases, and 6 bases lay outside the gene matches. In nucleotides, the CDR3 is TGTGCCAGCAGCAGCGACAGGGGGCTATATTCACCCCTCCACTTT. Its protein product is CASSSDRGLYSPLHF. The entire variable domain, with the rest obtained from reference TRBV7-2 and TRBJ1-6, is as follows: GAGVSQSPSNKVTEKGKDVELRCDPISGHTALYWYRQSLGQGLEFLIYFQGNSAPDKSGLPSDRFSAERTGGSVSTLTIQRTQQEDSAVYLCASSSDRGLYSPLHFGNGTRLTVT.

The chain has TRBV7-2 and TRBJ2-1; D remains unclear. Trimming removed 5 bases at V and 8 bases at J, with 10 bases between. CDR1 and CDR2 (germline): SGHTA, FQGNSA. The CDR3 contains 12 residues. The CDR3 is CASSPDSYEQFF. The DNA for the CDR3 is TGTGCCAGCAGCCCCGACTCTTATGAGCAGTTCTTC.

This clone was seen a single time. This chain connects TRBV9 to TRBJ2-3, with 13 bases lining up with TRBD2. With 3 bases clipped from V and 4 bases from J, the junction kept 11 bases outside the gene matches. Germline V gene sequence: CDR1 SGDLS, CDR2 YYNGEE. The CDR3 is 18 amino acids. The CDR3 region is CASSAGLAGALGSDTQYF. Here the CDR3 DNA reads TGTGCCAGCAGCGCCGGACTAGCGGGGGCCTTGGGTTCAGATACGCAGTATTTT.

The chain carries TRBV3-1 (or the pseudogene TRBV3-2) and TRBJ2-5; 9 nucleotides align to TRBD2. The CDR3 covers 14 residues. The germline V gene has CDR1 LGHDT and CDR2 YNNKEL (reference sequence). J was trimmed by 2 bases and V by 6 bases; bases with no gene match: 4. The CDR3 here is CASRRSGGQETQYF. The CDR3 nucleotides are TGTGCCAGCAGACGTAGCGGGGGACAAGAGACCCAGTACTTC.

V gene TRBV15 combines with J gene TRBJ1-1, with a tentative D call TRBD1 (5 bases). The germline V gene has CDR1 LNHNV and CDR2 YYDKDF (reference sequence). Trimming cost V 4 bases and J 4 bases, with 16 bases left between them. This CDR3 spans 15 amino acids. Here the CDR3 reads CATSTPGGYATEAFF. CDR3 DNA: TGTGCCACCAGCACACCGGGGGGATACGCCACTGAAGCTTTCTTT.

This rearrangement joins TRBV2 to TRBJ1-1; 7 positions match TRBD1. After removal of 6 bases from V and 3 bases from J, the junction contained 1 base not matched to a gene. Germline assignment: CDR1 SNHLY and CDR2 FYNNEI. The CDR3 extends over 12 amino acids. The CDR3 here is CASRTGDTEAFF. In DNA form, the CDR3 reads TGTGCCAGCAGAACAGGGGACACTGAAGCTTTCTTT.

The chain combines TRBV7-9 with TRBJ2-5; 8 bases align to TRBD1. CDR3 length: 15 residues. Germline V gene sequence: CDR1 SEHNR, CDR2 FQNEAQ (reference sequence). V dropped 2 bases and J dropped 5; count of bases not matched to a gene: 7. The CDR3 sequence is CASSLNRGVMETQYF. DNA of the CDR3: TGTGCCAGCAGCTTAAACAGGGGGGTTATGGAGACCCAGTACTTC.